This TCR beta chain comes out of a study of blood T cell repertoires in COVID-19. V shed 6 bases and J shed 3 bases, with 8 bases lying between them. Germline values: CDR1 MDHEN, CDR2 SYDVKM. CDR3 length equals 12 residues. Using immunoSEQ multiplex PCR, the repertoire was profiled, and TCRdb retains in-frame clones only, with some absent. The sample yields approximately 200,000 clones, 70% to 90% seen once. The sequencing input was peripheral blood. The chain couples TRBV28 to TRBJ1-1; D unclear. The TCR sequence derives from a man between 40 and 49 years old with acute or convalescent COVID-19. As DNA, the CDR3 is TGTGCCAGCAGGCACCGGGACACTGAAGCTTTCTTT. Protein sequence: CASRHRDTEAFF.